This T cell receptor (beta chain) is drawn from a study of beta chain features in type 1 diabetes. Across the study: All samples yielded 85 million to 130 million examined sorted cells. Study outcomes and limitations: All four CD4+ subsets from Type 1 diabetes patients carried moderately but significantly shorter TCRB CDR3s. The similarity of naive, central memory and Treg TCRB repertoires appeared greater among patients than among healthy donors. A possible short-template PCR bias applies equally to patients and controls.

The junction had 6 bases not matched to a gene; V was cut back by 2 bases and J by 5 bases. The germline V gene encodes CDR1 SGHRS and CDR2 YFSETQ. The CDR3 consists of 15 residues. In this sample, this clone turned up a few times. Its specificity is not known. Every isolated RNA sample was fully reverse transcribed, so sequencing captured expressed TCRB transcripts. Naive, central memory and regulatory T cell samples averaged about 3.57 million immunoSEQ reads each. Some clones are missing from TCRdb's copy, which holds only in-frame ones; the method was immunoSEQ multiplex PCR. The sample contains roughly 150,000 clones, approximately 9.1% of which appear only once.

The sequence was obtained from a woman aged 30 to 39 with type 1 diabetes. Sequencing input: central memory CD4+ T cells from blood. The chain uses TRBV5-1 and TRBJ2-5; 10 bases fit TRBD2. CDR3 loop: CASSLTAGGEETQYF. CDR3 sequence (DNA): TGCGCCAGCAGCTTAACAGCGGGAGGGGAGGAGACCCAGTACTTC.